The 28 T cell receptor beta chains listed next were all sequenced from one sample in a study of memory CD4+ T cells and cytomegalovirus serostatus. Single viable CD3+CD4+CD8-CD45RO+ cells were sorted as the memory CD4+ T cells. Sequenced by immunoSEQ multiplex PCR; TCRdb stores in-frame clones only, minus some. The sample comprises just over 45,000 clones, 77% of which are singletons, and 0.61% rests with the top ten. Input material: memory CD4+ T cells from blood. These TCRs come from an adult in good health and CMV-seronegative.

This clone is medium-sized in the sample. The chain recombines TRBV18 with TRBJ2-2; 8 bases agree with TRBD2. J was trimmed by 5 bases and V by 3 bases; bases with no gene match: 8. The CDR3 contains 16 residues. Germline values: CDR1 KGHSH, CDR2 LQKENI. Here the CDR3 reads CASSPLEAGETGELFF. For the CDR3, the DNA is TGTGCCAGCTCACCCCTGGAAGCGGGGGAGACCGGGGAGCTGTTTTTT.

This clone has only a few counts. This rearrangement joins TRBV25-1 to TRBJ1-1, with 7 bases that match TRBD1. Germline-derived CDR1 and CDR2 are MGHDK and SYGVNS. This CDR3 has 13 amino acids. J lost 0 bases, V lost 8 bases, and 3 bases had no gene match. In DNA, the CDR3 is TGTGCCAGCTCGACAGGGCTGAACACTGAAGCTTTCTTT. Translation gives CASSTGLNTEAFF.

V is TRBV5-6 and J is TRBJ1-2; 7 nucleotides agree with TRBD1. The J segment lost 7 bases and the V segment lost 4 bases, leaving 4 bases of the junction unmatched. Germline V gene data show CDR1 as SGHDT and CDR2 as YYEEEE. The CDR3 totals 12 residues. CDR3 sequence (DNA): TGTGCCAGCAGCAACTACAGGGGTGGCTACACCTTC. Its translation: CASSNYRGGYTF.

This clone was recorded only once. V usage is TRBV14 and J usage is TRBJ2-7, with 8 positions matching TRBD2. CDR3 length: 14 amino acids. The V segment lost 4 bases and the J segment 4 bases; nucleotides outside the gene matches: 6. Germline V gene lookup returns CDR1 SGHDN and CDR2 FVKESK. The CDR3 coding sequence is TGTGCCAGCAGCCGGCTGCGCGGGGGGTACGAGCAGTACTTC. Residues: CASSRLRGGYEQYF.

The chain combines TRBV21-1 with TRBJ1-1; no check of the table's D call, TRBD1, against the DNA was made. TRBV21-1 constitutes a pseudogene. CDR3 size: 16 residues. CDR3 amino acids: CASSTPGTGENTEAFF. CDR3 sequence (DNA): TGTGCCAGCAGCACCCCTGGGACAGGGGAGAACACTGAAGCTTTCTTT.

V is TRBV28 and J is TRBJ2-7; the match to TRBD2 covers 10 bases. CDR3 length: 16 amino acids. CDR1 MDHEN and CDR2 SYDVKM come from the germline V gene. The ends lost 2 bases at V and 3 bases at J; junction bases unmatched: 7. The CDR3 region is CASSLGGAGGDYEQYF. The DNA of the CDR3 is TGTGCCAGCAGTTTAGGCGGAGCGGGGGGGGACTACGAGCAGTACTTC.

The rearrangement links TRBV19 to TRBJ2-1; 10 nucleotides align to TRBD1. From germline, CDR1 is LNHDA and CDR2 SQIVND (reference sequence). Trimming at V came to 6 bases and at J to 2 bases, leaving 7 bases not matched to a gene. This CDR3 is 16 amino acids long. The CDR3 bases are TGTGCCAGTAGGATGTCGGGACAGGGGACCTACAATGAGCAGTTCTTC. It is translated as CASRMSGQGTYNEQFF.

This clone qualifies as medium-sized. This chain uses TRBV27 with TRBJ2-2; 8 bases match TRBD1. The CDR3 is made up of 14 amino acids. Germline V gene data show CDR1 as MNHEY and CDR2 as SMNVEV (reference sequence). After removal of 5 bases from V and 6 bases from J, the junction contained 5 bases not matched to a gene. The CDR3 bases are TGTGCCAGCAGTGCCACACAGGGGGCCGGGGAGCTGTTTTTT. It specifies CASSATQGAGELFF.

The chain has TRBV7-3 and TRBJ1-2; no definite D call. Per germline, CDR1 SGHTA and CDR2 FQGTGA. This CDR3 has 13 residues. Between the trimmed V and J ends, which lost 3 bases and 5 bases, there was a span of 10 bases. DNA for the CDR3: TGTGCCAGCAGCTTGGGCGGAGAATATGGCTACACCTTC. The encoded protein is CASSLGGEYGYTF.

The chain uses TRBV11-2 and TRBJ2-7; D is perhaps TRBD2 (7 bases). The germline V gene encodes CDR1 SGHAT and CDR2 FQNNGV. V was pared by 5 bases and J by 3 bases, with 26 bases between. This CDR3 comprises 18 residues. The CDR3 sequence: CASSALARKGGVIYEQYF. In DNA, the CDR3 is TGTGCCAGCAGCGCCTTAGCCCGAAAGGGGGGGGTTATCTACGAGCAGTACTTC.

This rearrangement joins TRBV10-3 to TRBJ2-2; the D is unclear. CDR1 is ENHRY, CDR2 SYGVKD, per germline. Trimming took off 4 bases at V and 4 bases at J, with 19 bases between the two ends. The CDR3 consists of 17 residues. CDR3 residues: CAISGSLGGPLTGELFF. For the CDR3, the DNA is TGTGCCATCAGTGGAAGTTTGGGTGGTCCCCTCACCGGGGAGCTGTTTTTT.

The chain employs TRBV4-2 and TRBJ2-3; tentative D call: TRBD1 (6 bases). Between the trimmed V and J ends, which lost 4 bases and 1 base, there was a span of 12 bases. Per germline, CDR1 LGHNA and CDR2 YNFKEQ. This CDR3 region has 15 residues. As DNA, the CDR3 is TGTGCCAGCAGCCCCGAGGGGGATGGCACAGATACGCAGTATTTT. As protein: CASSPEGDGTDTQYF.

This chain uses TRBV5-6 with TRBJ1-6; weak D call: TRBD1 (5 bases). The CDR3 contains 17 residues. Trimming stripped 4 bases from V and 8 bases from J, with 22 bases between. Germline-derived CDR1 and CDR2 are SGHDT and YYEEEE. The CDR3 loop reads CASSLKGPLDVDSPLHF. The CDR3 DNA sequence: TGTGCCAGCAGCCTGAAGGGACCGCTGGACGTGGATTCACCCCTCCACTTT.

This chain joins TRBV9 and TRBJ1-4, with D possibly being TRBD1 (6 bases). The CDR3 extends over 14 amino acids. Looked up from germline, CDR1 is SGDLS and CDR2 is YYNGEE. V lost 0 bases and J lost 3, with 6 bases in between. The CDR3 DNA follows: TGTGCCAGCAGCGTAGACAGGGCTAATGAAAAACTGTTTTTT. Amino acid sequence: CASSVDRANEKLFF.

This chain connects TRBV2 to TRBJ2-5; TRBD2 is a possible D gene (5 bases). Germline lookup yields CDR1 SNHLY and CDR2 FYNNEI. V lost 2 bases to trimming and J lost 5 bases, with 15 bases between them. The CDR3 covers 15 residues. The CDR3 region has the DNA TGTGCCAGCAGTGAAATAACCGGCAGAGGGGAGACCCAGTACTTC. It yields the protein CASSEITGRGETQYF. The full variable domain, rest sourced from reference TRBV2 and TRBJ2-5, is EPEVTQTPSHQVTQMGQEVILRCVPISNHLYFYWYRQILGQKVEFLVSFYNNEISEKSEIFDDQFSVERPDGSNFTLKIRSTKLEDSAMYFCASSEITGRGETQYFGPGTRLLVL.

The rearrangement joins TRBV10-3 to TRBJ1-1; D remains ambiguous. This CDR3 is built from 12 residues. Germline V lookup: CDR1 ENHRY, CDR2 SYGVKD. V lost 0 bases and J 9 bases, leaving 8 bases between the germline ends. The CDR3 reads CAISESHGQAFF. CDR3 sequence (DNA): TGTGCCATCAGTGAGTCGCATGGTCAAGCTTTCTTT.

This clone has just one count. The genes are TRBV6-5 and TRBJ2-2; TRBD1 matches at 8 bases. The V and J ends lost 8 bases and 6 bases, in that order; junction bases with no gene match: 8. CDR1 and CDR2 (germline): MNHEY, SVGAGI. CDR3 length: 14 residues. The CDR3 loop reads CASVLDRAAGELFF. The DNA of the CDR3 is TGTGCCAGCGTCTTGGACAGGGCGGCCGGGGAGCTGTTTTTT.

This clone was observed a handful of times. V is TRBV7-2 and J is TRBJ1-2, with unresolved D. The CDR3 sequence is 13 residues long. The V and J ends lost 6 bases and 8 bases respectively, with 16 bases between them. The germline CDR1 and CDR2 sequences are SGHTA and FQGNSA. This CDR3 reads CASRGSQVGGYTF. In DNA, the CDR3 is TGTGCCAGCAGGGGTAGCCAAGTGGGGGGCTACACCTTC. Full variable domain (rest looked up from reference TRBV7-2 and TRBJ1-2): GAGVSQSPSNKVTEKGKDVELRCDPISGHTALYWYRQSLGQGLEFLIYFQGNSAPDKSGLPSDRFSAERTGGSVSTLTIQRTQQEDSAVYLCASRGSQVGGYTFGSGTRLTVV.

This clone was seen a few times. The genes are TRBV4-1 and TRBJ1-6; a possible D gene is TRBD1 (5 bases). Germline-derived CDR1 and CDR2 are MGHRA and YSYEKL. With 0 bases removed from V and 8 bases from J, the gap between germline ends came to 11 bases. There are 15 residues in the CDR3. Here the CDR3 DNA reads TGCGCCAGCAGCCAAGAAAGGGGCGATTATTCACCCCTCCACTTT. Its translation: CASSQERGDYSPLHF.

The chain recombines TRBV9 with TRBJ1-1; 8 bases are a match to TRBD1. Germline V CDR1 and CDR2: SGDLS, YYNGEE. With 6 bases clipped from V and 5 bases from J, the junction kept 9 bases outside the gene matches. CDR3 size: 14 residues. For the CDR3, the DNA is TGTGCCAGCACCCTCGGACAGGGTCTTACTGAAGCTTTCTTT. Amino acid sequence: CASTLGQGLTEAFF.

The J gene is TRBJ2-3, the V gene TRBV7-6; 8 nucleotides line up with TRBD2. CDR3 length: 14 amino acids. The V gene's germline CDR1 is SGHVS and CDR2 FNYEAQ. Trimming cost V 5 bases and J 5 bases; bases outside gene matches: 6. The CDR3, as DNA: TGTGCCAGCAGCCGACGGGGGGGCATAGATACGCAGTATTTT. Translation: CASSRRGGIDTQYF.

V gene TRBV30 combines with J gene TRBJ1-2; unclear D gene. CDR1 and CDR2 from the germline V gene are GTSNPN and SVGIG (reference sequence). V lost 0 bases, J lost 4 bases, and 6 bases lay in between. The CDR3 length is 12 residues. The DNA for the CDR3 is TGTGCCTGGAGTGTTGAGGGCTATGGCTACACCTTC. Translating gives CAWSVEGYGYTF.

J is TRBJ2-5 and V is TRBV11-1, with D perhaps given as TRBD1 or TRBD2 (5 bases each). CDR3 size: 15 residues. The V end was cut by 3 bases, the J end by 1 base, with 12 bases between. Germline CDR1 SGHAT, CDR2 FQDESV (reference sequence). The CDR3 coding sequence is TGTGCCAGCAGCTTGATGTCGGGGCCCCAAGAGACCCAGTACTTC. It codes for CASSLMSGPQETQYF.

The genes are TRBV2 and TRBJ2-2, with D possibly TRBD1 on 6 matching bases. The CDR3 spans 15 residues. The germline V and J ends were trimmed by 4 bases and 4 bases, with 13 bases remaining between them. Germline V gives CDR1 SNHLY, CDR2 FYNNEI. The CDR3 DNA follows: TGTGCCAGCAGTGCCACGCAACAGGGCACCGGGGAGCTGTTTTTT. The encoded protein is CASSATQQGTGELFF.

Regarding this clone: The sample contains more than one DNA sequence encoding this CDR3. The chain uses TRBV5-1 and TRBJ1-1; D is possibly TRBD1 (6 bases). Per the germline V gene, CDR1 is SGHRS and CDR2 is YFSETQ. V dropped 0 bases and J dropped 4 bases, with 10 bases sitting between them. CDR3 size: 14 residues. This CDR3 is CASSLEARGTEAFF. In nucleotides, the CDR3 is TGCGCCAGCAGCTTGGAGGCCAGGGGCACTGAAGCTTTCTTT.

J is TRBJ2-1 and V is TRBV7-8; 10 positions agree with TRBD1. This CDR3 spans 15 amino acids. Losses at the gene ends were 5 bases for V and 9 bases for J; bases not matched to a gene: 10. The germline gives CDR1 SGHVS, CDR2 FQNEAQ. CDR3 sequence reads: CASSAAGTGVGEQFF. The CDR3 DNA reads as TGTGCCAGCAGCGCAGCCGGGACAGGGGTTGGTGAGCAGTTCTTC. The full variable domain, in which reference TRBV7-8 and TRBJ2-1 provide the parts outside the CDR3, is GAGVSQSPRYKVAKRGQDVALRCDPISGHVSLFWYQQALGQGPEFLTYFQNEAQLDKSGLPSDRFFAERPEGSVSTLKIQRTQQEDSAVYLCASSAAGTGVGEQFFGPGTRLTVL.

The chain is built from TRBV6-6 and TRBJ1-6, with D uncertain. V shed 7 bases and J shed 8 bases, with 12 bases lying between them. This CDR3 has 13 residues. CDR1 is MNHNY, CDR2 SVGAGI, per germline (reference sequence). The CDR3 bases are TGTGCCAGCAAAATCGGTCCCTATTCACCCCTCCACTTT. It is translated as CASKIGPYSPLHF.

V gene TRBV9 combines with J gene TRBJ2-2; 7 bases fit TRBD1. The V gene's germline CDR1 is SGDLS and CDR2 YYNGEE. V gave up 3 bases and J gave up 5 bases; unmatched junction bases: 7. The CDR3 consists of 15 residues. The CDR3 reads CASSDKGALTGELFF. CDR3 nucleotide sequence: TGTGCCAGCAGCGACAAGGGGGCGCTGACCGGGGAGCTGTTTTTT.